A selection of T cell receptor beta chains follows, all from one sample in a study of cytomegalovirus exposure and HLA in healthy donors. Generated by immunoSEQ multiplex PCR, the TCRdb table keeps only in-frame clones and is missing some. The sample has about 200,000 clones; over 65% are singletons. The sample was PBMCs. The receptors come from a woman aged 25 to 39 in good health and CMV-seronegative. Both conserved end residues are part of each CDR3. A D gene is named only where the DNA matches it firmly. Some rows mark clone size as missing; the rest say once, few, many or name a class of expanded clone.

d_gene: TRBD2
abundance: few
v_gene: TRBV4-1
j_gene: TRBJ2-1
CDR3aa: CASSQEWVAGISEQFF
CDR3nt: TGCGCCAGCAGCCAAGAATGGGTAGCGGGGATTAGTGAGCAGTTCTTC

d_gene: NA
abundance: NA
v_gene: TRBV4-1
j_gene: TRBJ2-7
CDR3aa: CASSRTVERGGNEQYF
CDR3nt: TGCGCCAGCAGCCGTACAGTTGAGAGAGGAGGGAACGAGCAGTACTTC

d_gene: NA
abundance: NA
v_gene: TRBV6-5
j_gene: TRBJ1-2
CDR3aa: CASSYGGGVYGYTF
CDR3nt: TGTGCCAGCAGTTACGGGGGCGGCGTCTATGGCTACACCTTC

d_gene: TRBD1
abundance: NA
v_gene: TRBV5-4
j_gene: TRBJ2-5
CDR3aa: CAGKTGAQREETQYF
CDR3nt: TGTGCCGGAAAAACAGGGGCGCAAAGAGAAGAGACCCAGTACTTC

d_gene: NA
abundance: NA
v_gene: TRBV11-2
j_gene: TRBJ1-2
CDR3aa: CASSHYYNGYTF
CDR3nt: TGTGCCAGCAGCCACTACTATAATGGCTACACCTTC

d_gene: NA
abundance: NA
v_gene: TRBV27
j_gene: TRBJ2-7
CDR3aa: CASSFVLSGEQYF
CDR3nt: TGTGCCAGCAGTTTCGTCCTCTCGGGAGAGCAGTACTTC

d_gene: NA
abundance: NA
v_gene: TRBV6-1
j_gene: TRBJ1-1
CDR3aa: CASIRVSASEAFF
CDR3nt: TGTGCCAGCATCAGGGTTTCTGCCTCTGAAGCTTTCTTT

d_gene: NA
abundance: NA
v_gene: TRBV6-1
j_gene: TRBJ1-1
CDR3aa: CASSEINTNTEAFF
CDR3nt: TGTGCCAGCAGTGAAATAAACACCAACACTGAAGCTTTCTTT

d_gene: TRBD1
abundance: NA
v_gene: TRBV9
j_gene: TRBJ1-2
CDR3aa: CASSIWDRGRSEDGYTF
CDR3nt: TGTGCCAGCAGCATATGGGACAGGGGCCGATCAGAGGATGGCTACACCTTC

d_gene: NA
abundance: NA
v_gene: TRBV28
j_gene: TRBJ2-7
CDR3aa: CARLPGTFSYEQYF
CDR3nt: TGTGCCAGGCTTCCCGGGACTTTCTCCTACGAGCAGTACTTC

d_gene: TRBD1
abundance: NA
v_gene: TRBV18
j_gene: TRBJ2-5
CDR3aa: CASSGTGGIETQYF
CDR3nt: TGTGCCAGCTCAGGGACAGGGGGCATCGAGACCCAGTACTTC

d_gene: NA
abundance: NA
v_gene: TRBV11-3
j_gene: TRBJ2-3
CDR3aa: CASSEGLTDTQYF
CDR3nt: TGTGCCAGCAGCGAGGGACTTACAGATACGCAGTATTTT

d_gene: TRBD1
abundance: NA
v_gene: TRBV5-6
j_gene: TRBJ1-2
CDR3aa: CASSLRDSFGYTF
CDR3nt: TGTGCCAGCAGCCTCCGGGACAGCTTCGGCTACACCTTC

d_gene: NA
abundance: NA
v_gene: TRBV5-1
j_gene: TRBJ1-2
CDR3aa: CASSLEWGGNYGYTF
CDR3nt: TGCGCCAGCAGCTTGGAATGGGGCGGTAACTATGGCTACACCTTC

d_gene: TRBD2
abundance: NA
v_gene: TRBV4-2
j_gene: TRBJ2-1
CDR3aa: CASSDGGGPNEQFF
CDR3nt: TGTGCCAGCAGCGATGGGGGAGGGCCCAATGAGCAGTTCTTC

d_gene: TRBD1
abundance: NA
v_gene: TRBV6-5
j_gene: TRBJ1-2
CDR3aa: CASGAGTGRLGYTF
CDR3nt: TGTGCCAGTGGGGCCGGGACAGGGCGGCTTGGCTACACCTTC

d_gene: NA
abundance: NA
v_gene: TRBV7-7
j_gene: TRBJ2-3
CDR3aa: CASSLGLTTDTQYF
CDR3nt: TGTGCCAGCAGCTTGGGCCTAACCACAGATACGCAGTATTTT

d_gene: NA
abundance: NA
v_gene: TRBV4-1
j_gene: TRBJ1-6
CDR3aa: CASSSRGSYNSPLHF
CDR3nt: TGCGCCAGCAGTTCCCGAGGGTCCTATAATTCACCCCTCCACTTT

d_gene: TRBD1
abundance: NA
v_gene: TRBV6-5
j_gene: TRBJ2-7
CDR3aa: CASSLSRTGGWYEQYF
CDR3nt: TGTGCCAGCAGTTTATCAAGAACAGGGGGTTGGTACGAGCAGTACTTC

d_gene: NA
abundance: NA
v_gene: TRBV9
j_gene: TRBJ2-3
CDR3aa: CASSVAGARGTDTQYF
CDR3nt: TGTGCCAGCAGCGTAGCTGGGGCAAGGGGCACAGATACGCAGTATTTT

d_gene: NA
abundance: NA
v_gene: TRBV4-2
j_gene: TRBJ1-2
CDR3aa: CASSQEGLGLYGYTF
CDR3nt: TGTGCCAGCAGCCAAGAGGGACTGGGGCTTTATGGCTACACCTTC

d_gene: NA
abundance: NA
v_gene: TRBV7-9
j_gene: TRBJ2-3
CDR3aa: CASSPTNRGTDTQYF
CDR3nt: TGTGCCAGCAGCCCCACAAACAGGGGCACAGATACGCAGTATTTT

d_gene: NA
abundance: NA
v_gene: TRBV5-4
j_gene: TRBJ2-1
CDR3aa: CASSSTGWDNEQFF
CDR3nt: TGTGCCAGCAGCTCGACTGGATGGGACAATGAGCAGTTCTTC

d_gene: NA
abundance: NA
v_gene: TRBV4-1
j_gene: TRBJ2-7
CDR3aa: CASSQVYPGSYEQYF
CDR3nt: TGCGCCAGCAGCCAAGTATACCCCGGGAGCTACGAGCAGTACTTC

d_gene: NA
abundance: NA
v_gene: TRBV7-2
j_gene: TRBJ2-6
CDR3aa: CATSGGSGANVLTF
CDR3nt: TGTGCCACGTCTGGGGGGTCTGGGGCCAACGTCCTGACTTTC

d_gene: TRBD2
abundance: few
v_gene: TRBV18
j_gene: TRBJ2-5
CDR3aa: CASSPGAGVWETQYF
CDR3nt: TGTGCCAGCTCACCGGGAGCGGGAGTTTGGGAGACCCAGTACTTC

d_gene: TRBD1
abundance: NA
v_gene: TRBV5-4
j_gene: TRBJ1-4
CDR3aa: CASSSGGTNEKLFF
CDR3nt: TGTGCCAGCAGCTCAGGGGGTACCAATGAAAAACTGTTTTTT

d_gene: TRBD1
abundance: NA
v_gene: TRBV15
j_gene: TRBJ2-5
CDR3aa: CATSRGTDRGLETQYF
CDR3nt: TGTGCCACCAGCAGAGGTACAGACAGGGGCCTTGAGACCCAGTACTTC

d_gene: NA
abundance: few
v_gene: TRBV7-9
j_gene: TRBJ1-1
CDR3aa: CASSRRGGGGTEAFF
CDR3nt: TGTGCCAGCAGCCGGAGGGGAGGGGGAGGCACTGAAGCTTTCTTT

d_gene: NA
abundance: NA
v_gene: TRBV27
j_gene: TRBJ2-2
CDR3aa: CASSLSGLNTGELFF
CDR3nt: TGTGCCAGCAGTTTATCCGGACTTAACACCGGGGAGCTGTTTTTT

d_gene: TRBD1
abundance: few
v_gene: TRBV9
j_gene: TRBJ2-7
CDR3aa: CASSVAGTGGKYEQYF
CDR3nt: TGTGCCAGCAGCGTAGCGGGCACAGGGGGCAAATACGAGCAGTACTTC

d_gene: TRBD2
abundance: NA
v_gene: TRBV9
j_gene: TRBJ2-7
CDR3aa: CASSVDPSVRTSREQYF
CDR3nt: TGTGCCAGCAGCGTAGACCCCTCCGTCAGGACTAGCCGCGAGCAGTACTTC

d_gene: NA
abundance: NA
v_gene: TRBV5-6
j_gene: TRBJ2-1
CDR3aa: CASSLIGGYNEQFF
CDR3nt: TGTGCCAGCAGCTTGATCGGGGGATACAATGAGCAGTTCTTC

d_gene: NA
abundance: few
v_gene: TRBV11-2
j_gene: TRBJ1-1
CDR3aa: CASSPGRGGDTEAFF
CDR3nt: TGTGCCAGCAGCCCAGGGCGGGGGGGGGACACTGAAGCTTTCTTT

d_gene: NA
abundance: NA
v_gene: TRBV9
j_gene: TRBJ1-2
CDR3aa: CASSVASGRGGGYTF
CDR3nt: TGTGCCAGCAGCGTAGCTTCCGGCAGGGGTGGAGGCTACACCTTC

d_gene: TRBD2
abundance: NA
v_gene: TRBV7-9
j_gene: TRBJ2-2
CDR3aa: CASSYAGVYTGELFF
CDR3nt: TGTGCCAGCAGCTATGCGGGGGTCTACACCGGGGAGCTGTTTTTT

d_gene: NA
abundance: NA
v_gene: TRBV6-1
j_gene: TRBJ1-5
CDR3aa: CASSEIVDQPQHF
CDR3nt: TGTGCCAGCAGTGAAATAGTAGATCAGCCCCAGCATTTT

d_gene: NA
abundance: NA
v_gene: TRBV2
j_gene: TRBJ1-5
CDR3aa: CASSIYREGQPQHF
CDR3nt: TGTGCCAGCAGTATTTATCGGGAGGGTCAGCCCCAGCATTTT

d_gene: NA
abundance: few
v_gene: TRBV7-8
j_gene: TRBJ2-4
CDR3aa: CASSPSFREGNIQYF
CDR3nt: TGTGCCAGCAGCCCAAGTTTCCGAGAGGGAAACATTCAGTACTTC

d_gene: TRBD1
abundance: few
v_gene: TRBV9
j_gene: TRBJ1-3
CDR3aa: CANPPGQGFSGNTIYF
CDR3nt: TGTGCCAACCCACCGGGACAGGGGTTTTCTGGAAACACCATATATTTT

d_gene: NA
abundance: NA
v_gene: TRBV11-2
j_gene: TRBJ2-5
CDR3aa: CASSQAETQYF
CDR3nt: TGTGCCAGCAGCCAGGCAGAGACCCAGTACTTC

d_gene: NA
abundance: few
v_gene: TRBV30
j_gene: TRBJ2-7
CDR3aa: CAWGAVLLYEQYF
CDR3nt: TGTGCCTGGGGGGCAGTTCTTCTATACGAGCAGTACTTC

d_gene: TRBD1
abundance: NA
v_gene: TRBV5-1
j_gene: TRBJ2-1
CDR3aa: CASSLLGTAGGNEQFF
CDR3nt: TGCGCCAGCAGCTTGTTAGGGACAGCAGGGGGTAATGAGCAGTTCTTC

d_gene: NA
abundance: NA
v_gene: TRBV2
j_gene: TRBJ2-3
CDR3aa: CATGGRSGADTQYF
CDR3nt: TGTGCCACCGGAGGGAGAAGCGGAGCAGATACGCAGTATTTT

d_gene: TRBD2
abundance: once
v_gene: TRBV7-9
j_gene: TRBJ2-7
CDR3aa: CASSHTGTPGTSGFYEQYF
CDR3nt: TGTGCCAGCAGCCACACAGGGACACCCGGGACTAGCGGCTTCTACGAGCAGTACTTC

d_gene: NA
abundance: NA
v_gene: TRBV19
j_gene: TRBJ2-5
CDR3aa: CASSIGRGFQETQYF
CDR3nt: TGTGCCAGTAGTATTGGAAGGGGTTTCCAAGAGACCCAGTACTTC

d_gene: NA
abundance: NA
v_gene: TRBV29-1
j_gene: TRBJ1-6
CDR3aa: CSTKTTSESPLHF
CDR3nt: TGCAGTACTAAGACCACTAGCGAGTCACCCCTCCACTTT

d_gene: NA
abundance: few
v_gene: TRBV2
j_gene: TRBJ2-2
CDR3aa: CASSEATVRGTGELFF
CDR3nt: TGTGCCAGCAGTGAAGCAACAGTTCGGGGCACCGGGGAGCTGTTTTTT

d_gene: NA
abundance: once
v_gene: TRBV15
j_gene: TRBJ2-3
CDR3aa: CATRLPGTFTDTQYF
CDR3nt: TGTGCCACCAGGCTGCCCGGGACTTTTACAGATACGCAGTATTTT

d_gene: TRBD1
abundance: few
v_gene: TRBV28
j_gene: TRBJ2-5
CDR3aa: CASTPGTGVQETQYF
CDR3nt: TGTGCCAGCACCCCCGGGACAGGGGTACAAGAGACCCAGTACTTC

d_gene: NA
abundance: NA
v_gene: TRBV27
j_gene: TRBJ1-5
CDR3aa: CASSSGTRSNQPQHF
CDR3nt: TGTGCCAGCAGCTCCGGGACAAGAAGCAATCAGCCCCAGCATTTT

d_gene: TRBD1
abundance: once
v_gene: TRBV5-1
j_gene: TRBJ2-1
CDR3aa: CASSLSPGQGADEQFF
CDR3nt: TGCGCCAGCAGCTTAAGCCCGGGACAGGGGGCGGATGAGCAGTTCTTC

d_gene: NA
abundance: NA
v_gene: TRBV7-2
j_gene: TRBJ1-2
CDR3aa: CASSLGRAYGYTF
CDR3nt: TGTGCCAGCAGCTTAGGCAGGGCCTATGGCTACACCTTC

d_gene: TRBD1
abundance: NA
v_gene: TRBV7-9
j_gene: TRBJ2-3
CDR3aa: CATSTGTGYTDTQYF
CDR3nt: TGTGCCACCTCAACCGGGACAGGGTACACAGATACGCAGTATTTT